The 3 T cell receptor beta chains given below trace back to one sample, sequenced in a study of T cell changes during pregnancy in multiple sclerosis. Produced via immunoSEQ multiplex PCR; TCRdb's table is partial and in-frame only. The sample lists some 93,000 clones; roughly 89% were seen once. Specimen: peripheral blood, collected after pregnancy. The receptors come from a female donor in good health, enrolled as a control in a pregnancy study.

This clone showed up just once. The V gene is TRBV30, the J gene TRBJ1-1; D ambiguous. Trimming cost V 0 bases and J 3 bases, with 11 bases left between them. CDR1 and CDR2 from the germline V gene are GTSNPN and SVGIG (reference sequence). This CDR3 spans 14 amino acids. CDR3 sequence: CAWSVLFTDTEAFF. The CDR3 coding sequence is TGTGCCTGGAGTGTACTTTTTACGGACACTGAAGCTTTCTTT.

The gene calls are TRBV29-1 and TRBJ2-1, with 7 bases aligning to TRBD1. There are 12 residues in the CDR3. J gave up 4 bases and V 7 bases, and 4 bases lay outside the gene matches. Germline loops: CDR1 SQVTM, CDR2 ANQGSEA. DNA of the CDR3: TGCAGCGGGCTGACAGGGTACAATGAGCAGTTCTTC. It specifies CSGLTGYNEQFF.

This CDR3 is CASSLAGGGTEAFF. CDR3 nucleotide sequence: TGTGCCAGCAGCTTAGCGGGGGGGGGCACTGAAGCTTTCTTT. This chain links TRBV7-9 with TRBJ1-1, with D possibly being TRBD1 (5 bases). Germline V CDR1 and CDR2: SEHNR, FQNEAQ (reference sequence). Trimming stripped 0 bases from V and 4 bases from J, with 9 bases between. This CDR3 has 14 residues.